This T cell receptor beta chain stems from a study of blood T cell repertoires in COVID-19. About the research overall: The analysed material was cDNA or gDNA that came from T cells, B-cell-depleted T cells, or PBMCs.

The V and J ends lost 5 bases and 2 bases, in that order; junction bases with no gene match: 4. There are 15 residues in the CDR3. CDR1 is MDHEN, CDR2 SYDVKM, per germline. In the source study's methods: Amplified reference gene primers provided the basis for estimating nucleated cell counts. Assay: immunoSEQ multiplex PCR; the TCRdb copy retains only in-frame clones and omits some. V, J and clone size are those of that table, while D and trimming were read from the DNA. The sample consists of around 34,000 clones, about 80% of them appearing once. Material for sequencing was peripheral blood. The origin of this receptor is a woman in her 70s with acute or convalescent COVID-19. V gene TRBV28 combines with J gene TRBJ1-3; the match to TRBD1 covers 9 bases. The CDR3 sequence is CASSPGDRAGNTIYF. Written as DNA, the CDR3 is TGTGCCAGCAGTCCGGGGGACAGGGCTGGAAACACCATATATTTT.